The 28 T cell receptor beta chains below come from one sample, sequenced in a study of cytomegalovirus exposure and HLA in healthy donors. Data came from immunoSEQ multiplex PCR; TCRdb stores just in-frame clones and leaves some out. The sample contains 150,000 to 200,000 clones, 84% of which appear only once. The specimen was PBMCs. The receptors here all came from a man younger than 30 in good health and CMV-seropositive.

Here the CDR3 reads CASSVGNQETQYF. The DNA of the CDR3 is TGTGCCAGCAGCGTAGGTAATCAAGAGACCCAGTACTTC. The chain employs TRBV9 and TRBJ2-5; no clear D gene. Between the trimmed V and J ends, which lost 0 bases and 2 bases, there was a span of 5 bases. Per the germline V gene, CDR1 is SGDLS and CDR2 is YYNGEE. CDR3 size: 13 residues.

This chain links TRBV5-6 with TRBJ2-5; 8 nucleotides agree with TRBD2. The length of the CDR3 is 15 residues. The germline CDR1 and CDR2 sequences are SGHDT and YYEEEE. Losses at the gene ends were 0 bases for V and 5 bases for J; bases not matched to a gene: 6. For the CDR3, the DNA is TGTGCCAGCAGCTTGGTAGCGGGACCCCGGGAGACCCAGTACTTC. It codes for CASSLVAGPRETQYF.

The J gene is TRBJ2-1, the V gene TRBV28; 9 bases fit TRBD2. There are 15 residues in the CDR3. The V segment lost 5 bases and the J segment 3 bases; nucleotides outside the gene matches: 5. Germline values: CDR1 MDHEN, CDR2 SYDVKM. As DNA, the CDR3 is TGTGCCAGCAGTGGGGCTAGCGGGGTCTACAATGAGCAGTTCTTC. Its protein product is CASSGASGVYNEQFF.

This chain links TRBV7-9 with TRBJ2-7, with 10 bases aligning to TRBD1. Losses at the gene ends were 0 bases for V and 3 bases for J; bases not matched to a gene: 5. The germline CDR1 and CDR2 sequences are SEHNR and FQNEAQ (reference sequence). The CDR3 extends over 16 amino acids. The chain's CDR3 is CASSLAIGQGGYEQYF. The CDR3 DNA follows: TGTGCCAGCAGCTTAGCGATCGGACAGGGGGGCTACGAGCAGTACTTC.

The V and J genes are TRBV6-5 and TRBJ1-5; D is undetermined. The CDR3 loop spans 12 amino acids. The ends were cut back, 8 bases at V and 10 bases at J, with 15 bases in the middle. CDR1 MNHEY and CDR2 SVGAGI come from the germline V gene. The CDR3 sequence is CASRQREGPQHF. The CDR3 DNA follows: TGTGCCAGCCGCCAACGGGAGGGTCCCCAGCATTTT.

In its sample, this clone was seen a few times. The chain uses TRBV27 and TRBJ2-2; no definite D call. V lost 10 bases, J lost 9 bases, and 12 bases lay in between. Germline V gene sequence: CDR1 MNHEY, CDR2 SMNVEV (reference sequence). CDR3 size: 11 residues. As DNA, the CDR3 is TGTGCCACCAACAGTCTCCGGGAGCTGTTTTTT. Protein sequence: CATNSLRELFF.

This chain's CDR3 is CASSFRPGEQFF. The CDR3 nucleotides read TGCGCCAGCAGCTTCCGCCCGGGTGAGCAGTTCTTC. The rearrangement links TRBV5-1 to TRBJ2-1; unclear D gene. From germline, CDR1 is SGHRS and CDR2 YFSETQ. The CDR3 extends over 12 amino acids. V was clipped by 2 bases and J by 9 bases, with 9 bases between them.

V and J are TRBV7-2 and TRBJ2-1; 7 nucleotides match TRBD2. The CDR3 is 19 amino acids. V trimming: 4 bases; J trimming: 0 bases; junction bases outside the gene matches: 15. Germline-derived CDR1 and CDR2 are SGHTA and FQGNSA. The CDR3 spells CASSWTTRLAEVSYNEQFF. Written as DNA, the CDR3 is TGTGCCAGCAGCTGGACGACTCGGCTAGCGGAAGTCTCCTACAATGAGCAGTTCTTC.

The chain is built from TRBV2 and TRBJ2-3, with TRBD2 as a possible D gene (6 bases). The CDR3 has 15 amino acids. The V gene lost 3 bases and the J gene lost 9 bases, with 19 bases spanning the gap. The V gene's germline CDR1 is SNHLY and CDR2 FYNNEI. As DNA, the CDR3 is TGTGCCAGCAGTGAGCGACTAGTTCTGGGCTCGACGCAGTATTTT. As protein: CASSERLVLGSTQYF.

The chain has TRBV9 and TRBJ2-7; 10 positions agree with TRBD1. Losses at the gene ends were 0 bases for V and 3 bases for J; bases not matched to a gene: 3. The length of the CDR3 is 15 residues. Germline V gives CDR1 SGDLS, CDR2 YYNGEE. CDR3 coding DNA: TGTGCCAGCAGCGTAGGAGACAGGGGGCTCTACGAGCAGTACTTC. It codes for CASSVGDRGLYEQYF.

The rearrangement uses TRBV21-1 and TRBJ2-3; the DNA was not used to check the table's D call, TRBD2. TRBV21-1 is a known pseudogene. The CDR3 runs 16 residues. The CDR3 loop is CASSKAQRPPEDTQYF. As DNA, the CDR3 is TGTGCCAGCAGCAAAGCCCAGAGGCCTCCTGAGGATACGCAGTATTTT.

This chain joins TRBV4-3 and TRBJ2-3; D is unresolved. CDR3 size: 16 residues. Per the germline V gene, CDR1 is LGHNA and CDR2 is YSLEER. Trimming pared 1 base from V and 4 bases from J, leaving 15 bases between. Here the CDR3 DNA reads TGCGCCAGCAGCCAAGGTACCGACTTTAATCCAGATACGCAGTATTTT. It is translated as CASSQGTDFNPDTQYF.

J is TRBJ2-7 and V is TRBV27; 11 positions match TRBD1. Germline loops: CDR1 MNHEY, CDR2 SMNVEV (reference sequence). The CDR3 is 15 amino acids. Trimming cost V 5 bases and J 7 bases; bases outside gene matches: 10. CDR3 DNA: TGTGCCAGCAGTCCCCAAGGACAGGGGGCGGATGAGCAGTACTTC. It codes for CASSPQGQGADEQYF.

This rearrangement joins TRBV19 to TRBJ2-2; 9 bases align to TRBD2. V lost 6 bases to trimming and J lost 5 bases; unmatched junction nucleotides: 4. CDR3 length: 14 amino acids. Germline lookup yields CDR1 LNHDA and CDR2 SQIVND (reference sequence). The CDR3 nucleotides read TGTGCCAGTAGAGTAGCGGGAGTGACCGGGGAGCTGTTTTTT. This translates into CASRVAGVTGELFF.

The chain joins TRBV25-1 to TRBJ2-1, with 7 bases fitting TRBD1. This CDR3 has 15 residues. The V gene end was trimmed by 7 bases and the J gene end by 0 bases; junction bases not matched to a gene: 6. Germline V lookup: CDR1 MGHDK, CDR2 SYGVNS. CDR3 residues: CASNGRGSSYNEQFF. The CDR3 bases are TGTGCCAGCAACGGCAGGGGGAGCTCCTACAATGAGCAGTTCTTC.

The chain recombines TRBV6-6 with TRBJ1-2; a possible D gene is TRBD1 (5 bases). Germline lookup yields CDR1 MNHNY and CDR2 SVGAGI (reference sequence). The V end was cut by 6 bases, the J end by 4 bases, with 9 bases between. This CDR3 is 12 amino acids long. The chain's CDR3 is CASSMGLYGYTF. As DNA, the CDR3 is TGTGCCAGCAGCATGGGGCTCTATGGCTACACCTTC.

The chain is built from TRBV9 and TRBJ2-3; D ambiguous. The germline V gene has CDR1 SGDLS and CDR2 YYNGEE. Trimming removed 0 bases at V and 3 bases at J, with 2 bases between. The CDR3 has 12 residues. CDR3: CASSVATDTQYF. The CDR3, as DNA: TGTGCCAGCAGCGTAGCTACAGATACGCAGTATTTT.

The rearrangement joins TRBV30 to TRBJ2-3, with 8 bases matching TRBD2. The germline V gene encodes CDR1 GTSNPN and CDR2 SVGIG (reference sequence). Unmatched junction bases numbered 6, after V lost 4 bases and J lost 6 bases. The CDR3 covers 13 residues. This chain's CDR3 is CAWNSAGADTQYF. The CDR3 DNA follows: TGTGCCTGGAATTCAGCGGGGGCGGATACGCAGTATTTT.

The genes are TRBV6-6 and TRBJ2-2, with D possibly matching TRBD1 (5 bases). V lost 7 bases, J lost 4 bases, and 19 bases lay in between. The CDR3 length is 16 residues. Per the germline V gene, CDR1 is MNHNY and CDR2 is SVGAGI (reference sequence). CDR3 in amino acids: CASTNRVGRSTGELFF. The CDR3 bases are TGTGCCAGCACCAACAGAGTGGGGCGGAGCACCGGGGAGCTGTTTTTT.

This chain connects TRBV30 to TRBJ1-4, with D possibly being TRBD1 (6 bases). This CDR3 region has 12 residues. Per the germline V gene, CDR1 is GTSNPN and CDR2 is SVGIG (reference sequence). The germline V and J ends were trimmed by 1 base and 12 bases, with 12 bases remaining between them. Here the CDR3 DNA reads TGTGCCTGGAGTGGTCAGGGGATTCAACTGTTTTTT. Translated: CAWSGQGIQLFF.

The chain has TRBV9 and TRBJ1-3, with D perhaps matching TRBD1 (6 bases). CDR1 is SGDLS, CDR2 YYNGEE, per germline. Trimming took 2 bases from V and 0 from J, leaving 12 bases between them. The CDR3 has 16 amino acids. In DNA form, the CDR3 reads TGTGCCAGCAGCGTCAAGGGGGGGGACTCTGGAAACACCATATATTTT. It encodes CASSVKGGDSGNTIYF.

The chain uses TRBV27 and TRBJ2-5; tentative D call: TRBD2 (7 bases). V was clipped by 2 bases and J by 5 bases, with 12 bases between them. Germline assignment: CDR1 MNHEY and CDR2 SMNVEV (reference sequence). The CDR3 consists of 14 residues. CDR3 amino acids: CASSLGGAGETQYF. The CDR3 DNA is TGTGCCAGCAGTTTAGGGGGGGCGGGGGAGACCCAGTACTTC.

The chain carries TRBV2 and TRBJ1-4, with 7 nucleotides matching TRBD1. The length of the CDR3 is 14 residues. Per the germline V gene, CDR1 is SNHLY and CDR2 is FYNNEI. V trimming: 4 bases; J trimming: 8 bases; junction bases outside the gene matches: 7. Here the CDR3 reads CASSAGQEGEKLFF. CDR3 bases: TGTGCCAGCAGTGCCGGACAGGAGGGAGAAAAACTGTTTTTT.

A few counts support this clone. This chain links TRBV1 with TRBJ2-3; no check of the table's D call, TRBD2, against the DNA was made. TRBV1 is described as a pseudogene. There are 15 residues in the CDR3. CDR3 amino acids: CTSDVAGGFTDTQYF. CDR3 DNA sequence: TGCACCAGCGATGTGGCGGGAGGGTTCACAGATACGCAGTATTTT.

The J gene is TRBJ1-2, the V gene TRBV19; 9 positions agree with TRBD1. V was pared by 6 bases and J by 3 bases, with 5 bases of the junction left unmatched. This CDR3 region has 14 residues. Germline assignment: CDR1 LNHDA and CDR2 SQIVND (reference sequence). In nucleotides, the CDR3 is TGTGCCAGTAGGGGGACAGGGACATACTATGGCTACACCTTC. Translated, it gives CASRGTGTYYGYTF. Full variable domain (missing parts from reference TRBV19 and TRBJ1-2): DGGITQSPKYLFRKEGQNVTLSCEQNLNHDAMYWYRQDPGQGLRLIYYSQIVNDFQKGDIAEGYSVSREKKESFPLTVTSAQKNPTAFYLCASRGTGTYYGYTFGSGTRLTVV.

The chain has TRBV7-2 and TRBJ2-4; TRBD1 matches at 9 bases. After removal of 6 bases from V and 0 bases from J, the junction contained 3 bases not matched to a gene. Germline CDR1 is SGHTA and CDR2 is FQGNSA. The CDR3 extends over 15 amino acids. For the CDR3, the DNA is TGTGCCAGCAGACCGACAGGGGGAGCCAAAAACATTCAGTACTTC. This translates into CASRPTGGAKNIQYF.

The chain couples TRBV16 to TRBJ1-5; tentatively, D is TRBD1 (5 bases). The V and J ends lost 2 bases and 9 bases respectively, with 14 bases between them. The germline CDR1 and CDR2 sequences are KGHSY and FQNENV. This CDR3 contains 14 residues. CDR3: CASSQGRGWRPQHF. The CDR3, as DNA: TGTGCCAGCAGCCAAGGAAGGGGTTGGCGGCCCCAGCATTTT.

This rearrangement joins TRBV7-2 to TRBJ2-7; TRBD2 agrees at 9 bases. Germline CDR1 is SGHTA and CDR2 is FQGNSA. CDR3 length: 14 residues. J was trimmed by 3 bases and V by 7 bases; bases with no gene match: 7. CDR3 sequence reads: CASTPRAGGYEQYF. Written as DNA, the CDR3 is TGTGCCAGCACCCCCAGAGCGGGGGGCTACGAGCAGTACTTC. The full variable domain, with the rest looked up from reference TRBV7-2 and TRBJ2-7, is GAGVSQSPSNKVTEKGKDVELRCDPISGHTALYWYRQSLGQGLEFLIYFQGNSAPDKSGLPSDRFSAERTGGSVSTLTIQRTQQEDSAVYLCASTPRAGGYEQYFGPGTRLTVT.